The 16 T cell receptor beta chains below come from one sample, sequenced in a study of blood T cells in healthy people across ages. Combining a sample-barcoded 5' primer with a J-beta primer mix, a second PCR ran for roughly 6 to 11 cycles. TCRdb analysed the 5' RACE reads with MiXCR anew, one entry per CDR3 protein. This repertoire shows roughly 800,000 distinct CDR3 sequences, roughly 64% found once; its top ten account for about 20%. The material sequenced was blood. The receptors stem from a man aged 25 to 40 in good health.

The chain recombines TRBV6-5 with TRBJ2-3, with no clear D. The germline V gene has CDR1 MNHEY and CDR2 SVGAGI. V was trimmed by 2 bases and J by 4 bases, leaving 10 bases between them. The CDR3 runs to 14 residues. CDR3 sequence: CASSYGRWSDTQYF. Written as DNA, the CDR3 is TGTGCCAGCAGTTACGGTCGGTGGTCAGATACGCAGTATTTT.

The chain uses TRBV12-3 or TRBV12-4 and TRBJ2-4, with D maybe TRBD1 (5 bases). Trimming pared 5 bases from V and 9 bases from J, leaving 17 bases between. The CDR3 covers 14 residues. Here the CDR3 reads CASSPQGAPSIQYF. The CDR3 DNA reads as TGTGCCAGCAGTCCACAAGGGGCCCCAAGCATTCAGTACTTC.

The chain uses TRBV6-1 and TRBJ2-1; D may be TRBD1 (5 bases). Trimming stripped 2 bases from V and 6 bases from J, with 14 bases between. Germline CDR1 MNHNS, CDR2 SASEGT. The CDR3 contains 15 residues. CDR3 protein: CASSENLPTGNEQFF. CDR3 DNA sequence: TGTGCCAGCAGTGAAAACCTTCCCACAGGCAATGAGCAGTTCTTC.

In its sample, this clonotype was seen once. This sequence joins TRBV20-1 and TRBJ2-5; 12 bases fit TRBD2. J lost 1 base, V lost 6 bases, and 6 bases had no gene match. The germline gives CDR1 DFQATT, CDR2 SNEGSKA (reference sequence). The CDR3 extends over 15 amino acids. CDR3 residues: CSATPGLAGQETQYF. The CDR3 DNA sequence: TGCAGTGCAACTCCGGGACTAGCGGGCCAAGAGACCCAGTACTTC.

This sequence joins TRBV7-3 and TRBJ2-7; 7 bases fit TRBD2. Trimming took 3 bases from V and 3 from J; bases not matched to a gene: 5. The CDR3 totals 14 residues. The germline V gene encodes CDR1 SGHTA and CDR2 FQGTGA. CDR3 amino acids: CASSFPPGGYEQYF. CDR3 nucleotides: TGTGCCAGCAGCTTCCCCCCGGGGGGCTACGAGCAGTACTTC.

CDR3 sequence (DNA): TGTGCCATCAGTGAGGGGGGACAGGAGGGCAATGAGCAGTTCTTC. Translating gives CAISEGGQEGNEQFF. The chain is built from TRBV10-3 and TRBJ2-1; 8 bases agree with TRBD1. The CDR3 covers 15 residues. In germline, CDR1 is ENHRY, CDR2 SYGVKD. V shed 2 bases, J shed 6 bases, and the junction held 6 bases outside the gene matches.

The chain joins TRBV20-1 to TRBJ2-5; D is ambiguous. V lost 0 bases, J lost 5 bases, and 13 bases lay in between. CDR3 length: 14 residues. The germline CDR1 and CDR2 sequences are DFQATT and SNEGSKA (reference sequence). CDR3 in amino acids: CSARDSHSAETQYF. CDR3 nucleotide sequence: TGCAGTGCTAGAGATTCCCACAGCGCGGAGACCCAGTACTTC.

V and J are TRBV10-3 and TRBJ2-5, with D perhaps matching TRBD1 or TRBD2 (5 bases each). The germline V gene has CDR1 ENHRY and CDR2 SYGVKD. Trimming took 8 bases from V and 3 from J, leaving 10 bases between them. This CDR3 has 12 amino acids. The DNA for the CDR3 is TGTGCCATCGGAAGAGGGGAAGAGACCCAGTACTTC. Translated: CAIGRGEETQYF.

This clonotype was seen only a few times. This CDR3 is CASSVDGGSETQYF. The CDR3 nucleotides read TGTGCCAGCAGCGTAGACGGCGGGTCAGAGACCCAGTACTTC. The rearrangement uses TRBV9 and TRBJ2-5; a weak D match, TRBD2 (5 bases). Germline-derived CDR1 and CDR2 are SGDLS and YYNGEE. V lost 0 bases, J lost 4 bases, and 10 bases lay in between. The CDR3 is made up of 14 amino acids. Full variable domain (missing parts from reference TRBV9 and TRBJ2-5): DSGVTQTPKHLITATGQRVTLRCSPRSGDLSVYWYQQSLDQGLQFLIQYYNGEERAKGNILERFSAQQFPDLHSELNLSSLELGDSALYFCASSVDGGSETQYFGPGTRLLVL.

V gene TRBV4-3 combines with J gene TRBJ2-1; D is undetermined. Germline CDR1 reads LGHNA; CDR2 reads YSLEER. The CDR3 is made up of 15 amino acids. Trimming took off 0 bases at V and 5 bases at J, with 11 bases between the two ends. The CDR3, as DNA: TGCGCCAGCAGCCAAGAAGTAGGTGACCACAATGAGCAGTTCTTC. Translation gives CASSQEVGDHNEQFF.

The gene calls are TRBV20-1 and TRBJ2-7; maybe TRBD2 (5 bases). The CDR3 is 11 amino acids. Germline assignment: CDR1 DFQATT and CDR2 SNEGSKA (reference sequence). V lost 6 bases and J lost 6, with 12 bases in between. In nucleotides, the CDR3 is TGCAGTGCGACCACTAGTTCCGAGCAGTACTTC. This gives the protein CSATTSSEQYF.

This clonotype was seen only once. The chain recombines TRBV6-6 with TRBJ2-5; D remains unclear. V dropped 3 bases and J dropped 1 base, with 9 bases sitting between them. This CDR3 comprises 14 residues. Germline CDR1 is MNHNY and CDR2 is SVGAGI (reference sequence). CDR3 bases: TGTGCCAGCAGTTATCAGTCGGCCCAAGAGACCCAGTACTTC. Amino acid sequence: CASSYQSAQETQYF.

This clonotype was detected once. The rearrangement uses TRBV29-1 and TRBJ1-2; D is unclear. The ends were cut back, 4 bases at V and 0 bases at J, with 12 bases in the middle. CDR3 length: 14 amino acids. The germline gives CDR1 SQVTM, CDR2 ANQGSEA. CDR3 sequence reads: CSVGVWETNYGYTF. For the CDR3, the DNA is TGCAGCGTTGGGGTCTGGGAAACTAACTATGGCTACACCTTC.

This rearrangement joins TRBV20-1 to TRBJ1-1; D ambiguous. V gave up 3 bases and J gave up 1 base, with 12 bases separating them. The germline CDR1 and CDR2 sequences are DFQATT and SNEGSKA (reference sequence). This CDR3 comprises 14 residues. CDR3 residues: CSASNLFQNTEAFF. The CDR3 DNA reads as TGCAGTGCTAGCAACCTTTTTCAGAACACTGAAGCTTTCTTT.

The chain couples TRBV12-3 or TRBV12-4 to TRBJ2-7; perhaps TRBD1 as D (6 bases). The CDR3 consists of 14 residues. V was trimmed by 2 bases and J by 3 bases, leaving 11 bases between them. CDR3 nucleotide sequence: TGTGCCAGCAGTTTAACGGCGACAGGCTACGAGCAGTACTTC. It is translated as CASSLTATGYEQYF.

The DNA for the CDR3 is TGTGCCAGCAGTCTTACCAGGGTGAACACTGAAGCTTTCTTT. The encoded protein is CASSLTRVNTEAFF. This rearrangement joins TRBV6-5 to TRBJ1-1; a possible D gene is TRBD1 (5 bases). This CDR3 is built from 14 residues. Trimming left V 5 bases short and J 0 bases short, with 10 bases between. Looked up from germline, CDR1 is MNHEY and CDR2 is SVGAGI.